These 26 T cell receptor beta chains share one sample of origin, sequenced in a study of blood T cell repertoires in COVID-19. TCRdb's copy holds only in-frame clones and misses some; the assay was immunoSEQ multiplex PCR. Of a few hundred thousand clones in the sample, around 83% were seen once. The sequencing sample was made of peripheral blood. The receptors derive from a woman in her fifties or sixties with acute or convalescent COVID-19.

The J gene is TRBJ2-3, the V gene TRBV6-4; 8 nucleotides align to TRBD1. Germline lookup yields CDR1 MRHNA and CDR2 SNTAGT. J lost 6 bases, V lost 4 bases, and 3 bases had no gene match. CDR3 length: 13 amino acids. The chain's CDR3 is CASSGQGYDTQYF. In nucleotides, the CDR3 is TGTGCCAGCAGTGGACAGGGGTATGATACGCAGTATTTT.

This chain uses TRBV6-4 with TRBJ2-3, with 10 positions matching TRBD2. Germline CDR1 and CDR2: MRHNA and SNTAGT. The CDR3 spans 16 residues. The V and J ends lost 6 bases and 2 bases, in that order; junction bases with no gene match: 8. The CDR3 loop is CASSSTSGFLTDTQYF. The CDR3 region has the DNA TGTGCCAGCAGCTCGACTAGCGGGTTTCTCACAGATACGCAGTATTTT.

This clone was picked up many times. V is TRBV10-2 and J is TRBJ2-1, with TRBD2 matching 14 bases. CDR3 length: 15 residues. In germline, CDR1 is WSHSY, CDR2 SAAADI. The J segment lost 5 bases and the V segment lost 6 bases, leaving 3 bases of the junction unmatched. CDR3 loop: CASSRLAGGHNEQFF. The CDR3 DNA is TGCGCCAGCAGCCGACTAGCGGGAGGGCACAATGAGCAGTTCTTC.

V usage is TRBV6-2 or TRBV6-3 and J usage is TRBJ2-1; 9 bases fit TRBD1. Germline assignment: CDR1 MNHEY and CDR2 SVGEGT. The CDR3 covers 15 residues. Unmatched junction bases numbered 8, after V lost 6 bases and J lost 5 bases. This CDR3 is CASSRGQGSNNEQFF. DNA of the CDR3: TGTGCCAGCAGCCGGGGACAGGGATCGAACAATGAGCAGTTCTTC.

This chain connects TRBV19 to TRBJ1-1; TRBD1 is a possible D gene (5 bases). Germline-derived CDR1 and CDR2 are LNHDA and SQIVND (reference sequence). CDR3 length equals 12 residues. V was trimmed by 7 bases and J by 1 base, leaving 7 bases between them. CDR3 in DNA: TGTGCCAGTACAAGGGGGAACACTGAAGCTTTCTTT. Translated, it gives CASTRGNTEAFF.

The V and J genes are TRBV5-4 and TRBJ1-3, with TRBD1 as a possible D gene (5 bases). The V end lost 3 bases, the J end lost 0 bases, and 7 bases lay between the germline ends. CDR1 is SGHNT and CDR2 is YYREEE in the germline V gene (reference sequence). This CDR3 spans 14 amino acids. CDR3 in amino acids: CASSSRVSGNTIYF. CDR3 sequence (DNA): TGTGCCAGCAGCTCCAGGGTCTCTGGAAACACCATATATTTT.

The genes are TRBV11-3 and TRBJ1-1; possible D gene TRBD1, 6 bases. V lost 5 bases and J lost 8, with 12 bases in between. Germline V gene data show CDR1 as SGHNT and CDR2 as YENEEA. The CDR3 spans 12 residues. Here the CDR3 reads CASSQNDREAFF. The CDR3 nucleotides read TGTGCCAGCAGCCAGAACGACAGGGAAGCTTTCTTT.

There are a few counts of this clone. The chain has TRBV27 and TRBJ2-7; weak D call: TRBD1 (5 bases). Trimming removed 5 bases at V and 5 bases at J, with 10 bases between. Germline V gene sequence: CDR1 MNHEY, CDR2 SMNVEV (reference sequence). This CDR3 has 12 residues. The CDR3 here is CASSAGKDEQYF. DNA of the CDR3: TGTGCCAGCAGTGCAGGGAAAGACGAGCAGTACTTC.

For the CDR3, the DNA is TGCGCCAGCAGCTTGGCGGGGGGAGGGACAGGAGAGCAGTACTTC. Its protein is CASSLAGGGTGEQYF. This chain joins TRBV5-1 and TRBJ2-7; maybe TRBD1 (8 bases). Germline CDR1 is SGHRS and CDR2 is YFSETQ. The CDR3 is made up of 15 amino acids. Trimming removed 0 bases at V and 7 bases at J, with 17 bases between.

The chain employs TRBV28 and TRBJ2-7; a possible D gene is TRBD2 (6 bases). Germline CDR1 is MDHEN and CDR2 is SYDVKM. Trimming took 6 bases from V and 7 from J, leaving 25 bases between them. The CDR3 runs 16 residues. The chain's CDR3 is CASRGLKDWQVLEQYF. CDR3 nucleotide sequence: TGTGCCAGCAGGGGACTGAAGGACTGGCAAGTTTTGGAGCAGTACTTC.

A note on this clone: The identical CDR3 is also encoded by other nucleotide sequences in the sample. The chain couples TRBV9 to TRBJ1-1, with D possibly TRBD1 on 6 matching bases. Germline assignment: CDR1 SGDLS and CDR2 YYNGEE. Trimming removed 0 bases at V and 1 base at J, with 7 bases between. CDR3 length: 14 amino acids. The CDR3 here is CASSVVGGNTEAFF. The CDR3 region has the DNA TGTGCCAGCAGCGTAGTAGGGGGGAACACTGAAGCTTTCTTT.

This clone was detected a few times. The chain uses TRBV7-6 and TRBJ1-4, with D perhaps TRBD1 (5 bases). This CDR3 comprises 15 residues. V lost 5 bases to trimming and J lost 5 bases, with 15 bases between them. Germline assignment: CDR1 SGHVS and CDR2 FNYEAQ. The CDR3 sequence is CASSPAGTSNEKLFF. CDR3 nucleotides: TGTGCCAGCAGCCCAGCCGGGACTTCAAATGAAAAACTGTTTTTT.

The chain employs TRBV5-1 and TRBJ2-7; D call uncertain. The CDR3 is 13 residues long. The V gene's germline CDR1 is SGHRS and CDR2 YFSETQ. V was shortened by 0 bases and J by 5 bases, with 9 bases between the two germline ends. The CDR3 spells CASSLARIDEQYF. The CDR3 nucleotides read TGCGCCAGCAGCTTGGCCAGAATTGACGAGCAGTACTTC.

V and J are TRBV18 and TRBJ1-3, with D maybe TRBD1 (6 bases). The CDR3 covers 18 residues. With 5 bases removed from V and 2 bases from J, the gap between germline ends came to 22 bases. CDR1 and CDR2 (germline): KGHSH, LQKENI. For the CDR3, the DNA is TGTGCCAGCTCAGCGAAAGGATCAGGGGTGGAAGCTGGAAACACCATATATTTT. It yields the protein CASSAKGSGVEAGNTIYF.

This chain links TRBV11-3 with TRBJ2-1, with 8 bases lining up with TRBD1. Germline CDR1 reads SGHNT; CDR2 reads YENEEA. This CDR3 is 14 amino acids long. Trimming at V came to 5 bases and at J to 5 bases, leaving 5 bases not matched to a gene. CDR3 in amino acids: CASSLGQANNEQFF. DNA of the CDR3: TGTGCCAGCAGCCTGGGACAGGCTAACAATGAGCAGTTCTTC.

This chain joins TRBV9 and TRBJ2-7; D gene uncertain. This CDR3 comprises 12 residues. Germline CDR1 and CDR2: SGDLS and YYNGEE. V was cut by 3 bases and J by 3 bases, with 7 bases left in between. CDR3 in amino acids: CASSGVSYEQYF. The CDR3 nucleotides read TGTGCCAGCAGCGGAGTTAGCTACGAGCAGTACTTC.

The CDR3 is CAISADRTREQYF. The CDR3 bases are TGTGCCATCAGTGCTGACAGGACTAGGGAGCAGTACTTC. This sequence joins TRBV10-3 and TRBJ2-7; the D gene is possibly TRBD2 (7 bases). This CDR3 has 13 amino acids. Germline CDR1 reads ENHRY; CDR2 reads SYGVKD. Trimming cost V 4 bases and J 7 bases, with 14 bases left between them.

This clone was counted between two and nine times. For the CDR3, the DNA is TGTGCCAGCAGTGCTCAGGGGAACACTGAAGCTTTCTTT. Translating gives CASSAQGNTEAFF. The rearrangement uses TRBV7-9 and TRBJ1-1, with D possibly TRBD1 on 5 matching bases. Germline V gene sequence: CDR1 SEHNR, CDR2 FQNEAQ (reference sequence). The ends were cut back, 6 bases at V and 1 base at J, with 9 bases in the middle. The CDR3 spans 13 residues.

The rearrangement joins TRBV5-4 to TRBJ2-1, with 12 bases lining up with TRBD2. Germline V gene data show CDR1 as SGHNT and CDR2 as YYREEE (reference sequence). V was clipped by 4 bases and J by 0 bases; unmatched bases: 2. The length of the CDR3 is 16 residues. CDR3 sequence: CASSPTSGSSYNEQFF. CDR3 bases: TGTGCCAGCAGCCCGACTAGCGGGAGCTCCTACAATGAGCAGTTCTTC.

This chain uses TRBV15 with TRBJ1-4; D possibly corresponds to TRBD1 (5 bases). Trimming pared 2 bases from V and 2 bases from J, leaving 9 bases between. CDR1 and CDR2 (germline): LNHNV, YYDKDF (reference sequence). This CDR3 comprises 15 residues. The CDR3 region is CATSRYDSTNEKLFF. In DNA, the CDR3 is TGTGCCACCAGCAGATACGACAGCACTAATGAAAAACTGTTTTTT.

The chain joins TRBV27 to TRBJ2-2, with 7 nucleotides matching TRBD1. The CDR3 extends over 13 amino acids. After removal of 7 bases from V and 5 bases from J, the junction contained 4 bases not matched to a gene. Germline-derived CDR1 and CDR2 are MNHEY and SMNVEV (reference sequence). The CDR3 spells CASNRGKTGELFF. CDR3 coding DNA: TGTGCCAGCAACAGGGGTAAAACCGGGGAGCTGTTTTTT.

The rearrangement joins TRBV3-1 (or the pseudogene TRBV3-2) to TRBJ1-6, with TRBD1 as a possible D gene (5 bases). This CDR3 comprises 13 residues. Trimming removed 4 bases at V and 9 bases at J, with 10 bases between. Germline values: CDR1 LGHDT, CDR2 YNNKEL (reference sequence). CDR3 coding DNA: TGTGCCAGCAGCCCAAGCGGGGGTTCACCCCTCCACTTT. Translated, it gives CASSPSGGSPLHF.

The chain links TRBV28 to TRBJ2-7, with D tentatively TRBD2 (6 bases). Trimming left V 7 bases short and J 0 bases short, with 7 bases between. Germline loops: CDR1 MDHEN, CDR2 SYDVKM. CDR3 length: 12 amino acids. Here the CDR3 DNA reads TGTGCCAGCACCGGGAGCTCCTACGAGCAGTACTTC. Encoded protein: CASTGSSYEQYF.

This clone was seen only a few times. This chain uses TRBV5-4 with TRBJ2-1; 7 nucleotides agree with TRBD2. J gave up 3 bases and V 0 bases, and 3 bases lay outside the gene matches. Germline V CDR1 and CDR2: SGHNT, YYREEE (reference sequence). The CDR3 totals 15 residues. The CDR3 spells CASSLALAVYNEQFF. DNA for the CDR3: TGTGCCAGCAGCTTGGCCCTAGCGGTCTACAATGAGCAGTTCTTC.

The chain couples TRBV6-2 or TRBV6-3 to TRBJ2-1; the match to TRBD2 covers 11 bases. This CDR3 contains 18 residues. V lost 4 bases and J lost 2; bases outside the gene matches: 10. Germline V gene lookup returns CDR1 MNHEY and CDR2 SVGEGT. The CDR3: CASSSRSSGGTAYNEQFF. CDR3 bases: TGTGCCAGCAGTTCCCGTTCTAGCGGGGGGACCGCCTACAATGAGCAGTTCTTC.

As DNA, the CDR3 is TGTGCCAGCAGCTTAGATACAAATGAAAAACTGTTTTTT. Translated: CASSLDTNEKLFF. The chain combines TRBV7-9 with TRBJ1-4, with unresolved D. The V gene's germline CDR1 is SEHNR and CDR2 FQNEAQ (reference sequence). The CDR3 consists of 13 residues. The germline V and J ends were trimmed by 1 base and 5 bases, with 5 bases remaining between them.